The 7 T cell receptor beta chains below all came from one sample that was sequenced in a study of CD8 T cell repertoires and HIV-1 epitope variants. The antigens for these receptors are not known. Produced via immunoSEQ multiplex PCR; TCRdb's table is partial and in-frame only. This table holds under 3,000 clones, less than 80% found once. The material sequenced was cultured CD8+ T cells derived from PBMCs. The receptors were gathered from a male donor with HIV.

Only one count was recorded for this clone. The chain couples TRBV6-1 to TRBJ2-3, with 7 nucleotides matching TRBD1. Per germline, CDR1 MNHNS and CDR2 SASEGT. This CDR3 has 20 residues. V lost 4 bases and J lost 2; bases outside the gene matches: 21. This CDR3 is CASSAFDRADQGPFTDTQYF. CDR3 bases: TGTGCCAGCAGTGCCTTCGACAGGGCCGACCAGGGGCCTTTCACAGATACGCAGTATTTT.

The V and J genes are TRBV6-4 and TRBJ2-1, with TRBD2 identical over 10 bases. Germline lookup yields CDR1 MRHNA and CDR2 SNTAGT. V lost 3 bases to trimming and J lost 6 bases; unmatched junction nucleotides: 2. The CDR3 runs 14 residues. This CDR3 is CASSEAGGPNEQFF. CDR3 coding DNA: TGTGCCAGCAGTGAAGCGGGGGGGCCCAATGAGCAGTTCTTC.

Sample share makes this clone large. The DNA for the CDR3 is TGCGCCAGCAGCCAAGGGGTGTCGGACATTCAGTACTTC. Its protein product is CASSQGVSDIQYF. J is TRBJ2-4 and V is TRBV4-3, with D unresolved. Germline V gene sequence: CDR1 LGHNA, CDR2 YSLEER. Between the trimmed V and J ends, which lost 1 base and 8 bases, there was a span of 9 bases. The CDR3 has 13 residues.

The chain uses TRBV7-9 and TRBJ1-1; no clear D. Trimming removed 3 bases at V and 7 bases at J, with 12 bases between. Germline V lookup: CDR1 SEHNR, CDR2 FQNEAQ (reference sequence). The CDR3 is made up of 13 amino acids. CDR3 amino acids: CASSLGSALEAFF. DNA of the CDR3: TGTGCCAGCAGCTTGGGGTCAGCACTTGAAGCTTTCTTT. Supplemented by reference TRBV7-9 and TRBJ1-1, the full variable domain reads DTGVSQNPRHKITKRGQNVTFRCDPISEHNRLYWYRQTLGQGPEFLTYFQNEAQLEKSRLLSDRFSAERPKGSFSTLEIQRTEQGDSAMYLCASSLGSALEAFFGQGTRLTVV.

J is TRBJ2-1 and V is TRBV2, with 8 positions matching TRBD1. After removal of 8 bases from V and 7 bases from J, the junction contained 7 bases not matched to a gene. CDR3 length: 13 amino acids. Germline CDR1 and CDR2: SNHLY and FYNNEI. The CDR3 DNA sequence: TGTGCCAGCGGGCAGGGGGCGCATAATGAGCAGTTCTTC. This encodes CASGQGAHNEQFF.

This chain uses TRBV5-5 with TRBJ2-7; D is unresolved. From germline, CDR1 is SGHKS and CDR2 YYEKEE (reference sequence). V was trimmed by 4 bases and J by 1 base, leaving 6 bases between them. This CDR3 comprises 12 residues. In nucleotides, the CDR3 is TGTGCCAGCAGCACCGGTTCCTACGAGCAGTACTTC. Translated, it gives CASSTGSYEQYF.

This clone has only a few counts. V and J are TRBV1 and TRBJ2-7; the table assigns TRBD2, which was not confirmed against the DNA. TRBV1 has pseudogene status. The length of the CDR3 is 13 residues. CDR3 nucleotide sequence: TGCACCAGCAGCCATTCTCTGCGGTACGAGCAGTACTTC. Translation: CTSSHSLRYEQYF.